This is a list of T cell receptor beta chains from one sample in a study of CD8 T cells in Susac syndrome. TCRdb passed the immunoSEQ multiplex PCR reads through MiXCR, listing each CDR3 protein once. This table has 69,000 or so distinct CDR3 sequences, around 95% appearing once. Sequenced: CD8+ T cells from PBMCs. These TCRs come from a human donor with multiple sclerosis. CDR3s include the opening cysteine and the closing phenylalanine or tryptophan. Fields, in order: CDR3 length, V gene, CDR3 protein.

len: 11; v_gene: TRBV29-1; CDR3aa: CSVVISYEQYF
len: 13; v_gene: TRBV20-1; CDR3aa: CSARVRGLHEQYF
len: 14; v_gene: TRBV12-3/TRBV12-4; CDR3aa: CASGDFSGEETQYF
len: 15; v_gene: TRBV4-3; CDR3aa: CASSQAQASGNTIYF
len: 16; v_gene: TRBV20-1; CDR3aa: CSSRPRRTDYLQPQHF
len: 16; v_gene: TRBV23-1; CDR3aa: CASSQSRASGANEQFF
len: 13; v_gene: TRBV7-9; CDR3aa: CASSPRDLYEQYF
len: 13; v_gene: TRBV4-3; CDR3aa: CASSQALSYGYTF
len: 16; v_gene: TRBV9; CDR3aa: CASSGNRTGGGNTIYF
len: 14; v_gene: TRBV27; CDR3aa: CASSPRLATDTQYF
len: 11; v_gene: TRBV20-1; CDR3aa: CSARDEVTQYF
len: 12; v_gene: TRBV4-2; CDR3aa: CASSLNYNEQFF
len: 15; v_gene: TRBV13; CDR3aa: CASSERTGSNQPQHF
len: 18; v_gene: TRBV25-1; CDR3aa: CASRDKEGATTGQETQYF
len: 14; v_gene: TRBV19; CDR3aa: CASSAGQYNQPQHF
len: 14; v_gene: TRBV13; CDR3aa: CASSSAGESYGYTF
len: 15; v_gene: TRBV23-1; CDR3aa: CASSQYLQGPGAQYF
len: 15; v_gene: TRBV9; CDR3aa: CASSVEQGGQETQYF
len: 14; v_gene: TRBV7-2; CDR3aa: CASSLLAGEETQYF
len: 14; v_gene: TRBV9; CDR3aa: CASSSAGWLDEAFF
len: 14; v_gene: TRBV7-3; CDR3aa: CASSLTQGHYGYTF
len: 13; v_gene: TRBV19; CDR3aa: CASSLSIANEQFF
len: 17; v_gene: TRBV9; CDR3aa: CASSPPPGTGKYGEAFF
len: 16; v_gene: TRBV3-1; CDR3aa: CASSQDAPGGLHEQYF
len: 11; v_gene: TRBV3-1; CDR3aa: CASRGSAKQYF
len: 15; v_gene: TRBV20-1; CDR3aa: CSARDERAFPNEQFF